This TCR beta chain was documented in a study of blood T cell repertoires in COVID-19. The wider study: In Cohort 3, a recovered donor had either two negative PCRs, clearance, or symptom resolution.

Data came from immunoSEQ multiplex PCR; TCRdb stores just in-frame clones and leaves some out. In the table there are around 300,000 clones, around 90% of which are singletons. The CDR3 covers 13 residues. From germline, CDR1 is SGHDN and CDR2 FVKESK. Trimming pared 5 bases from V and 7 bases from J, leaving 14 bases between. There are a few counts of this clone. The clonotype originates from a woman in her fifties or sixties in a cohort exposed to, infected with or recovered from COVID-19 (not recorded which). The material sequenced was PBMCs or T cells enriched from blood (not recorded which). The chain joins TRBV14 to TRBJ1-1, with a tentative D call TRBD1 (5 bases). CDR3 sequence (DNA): TGTGCCAGCAGCGTACAGGTCTACGGTGAAGCTTTCTTT. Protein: CASSVQVYGEAFF.